This TCR beta chain emerged from a study of cytomegalovirus exposure and HLA in healthy donors. Study findings and constraints: An analysis that came later showed most CMV-associated TCR beta chains appearing HLA-restricted. A later analysis linked a missense DCLRE1C variant to TCR beta V- and J-gene trimming. Some V segments (TRBV6-2 and TRBV6-3 among them) were excluded as indistinguishable. Analysis performed later showed TCR beta chains linked to HLA being more clonally expanded than equally common others.

The CDR3 is made up of 15 amino acids. J gave up 6 bases and V 9 bases, and 11 bases lay outside the gene matches. Germline V gene data show CDR1 as MRHNA and CDR2 as SNTAGT. A multiplex PCR was run with 60 Vbeta primers and 13 Jbeta primers. Using immunoSEQ multiplex PCR, the repertoire was profiled, and TCRdb retains in-frame clones only, with some absent. The sample includes about 150,000 clones, over 60% seen only once; the top ten take approximately 0.66%. As for this clone: Its matching antigen is unknown.

Sequences were obtained from PBMCs. The sequence was obtained from a male donor in good health and CMV-seronegative. The chain uses TRBV6-4 and TRBJ2-1; 10 nucleotides agree with TRBD2. The CDR3 protein is CARILGGLAFNEQFF. In nucleotides, the CDR3 is TGTGCCAGAATTCTTGGGGGACTAGCGTTCAATGAGCAGTTCTTC.